This record covers a single T cell receptor (beta chain). What it binds is unknown. This sample is part of a study of graft-versus-host responses after intestinal transplantation. Study findings and constraints: Early post-transplant HvG declines were associated with peak circulating GvH clone levels. High graft-versus-host to host-versus-graft T cell clonal ratios marked allografts of patients with graft-donor macrochimerism. Detection of GvH clones occurred in recipient marrow, and some had their first appearance in ileum or blood.

Using immunoSEQ multiplex PCR, the repertoire was profiled, and TCRdb retains in-frame clones only, with some absent. The profile covers about 40,000 clones, with about 90% appearing a single time and 2% to 2.5% taken by the ten largest. The trim removed 2 bases at V and 4 bases at J, leaving 3 bases unmatched. The CDR3 contains 15 residues. Germline CDR1 is MNHEY and CDR2 is SVGAGI. The sample in question was PBMCs, obtained around 320 days after intestinal transplant. This TCR was recovered from a human patient who received an intestinal transplant, so some T cells may come from the graft donor. The rearrangement links TRBV6-5 to TRBJ2-2, with 8 nucleotides matching TRBD2. CDR3 region: CASSYNAGGTGELFF. CDR3 bases: TGTGCCAGCAGTTACAACGCGGGAGGCACCGGGGAGCTGTTTTTT.